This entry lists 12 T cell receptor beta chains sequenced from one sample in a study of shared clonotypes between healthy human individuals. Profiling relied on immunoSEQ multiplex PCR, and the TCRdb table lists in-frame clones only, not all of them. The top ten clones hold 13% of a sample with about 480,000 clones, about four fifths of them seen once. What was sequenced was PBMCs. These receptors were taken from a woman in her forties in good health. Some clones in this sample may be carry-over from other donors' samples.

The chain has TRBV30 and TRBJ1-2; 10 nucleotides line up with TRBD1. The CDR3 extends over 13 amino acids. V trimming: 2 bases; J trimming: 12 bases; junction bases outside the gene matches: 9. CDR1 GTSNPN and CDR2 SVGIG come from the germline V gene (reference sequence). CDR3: CAWSLNGQGGHTF. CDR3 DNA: TGTGCCTGGAGTCTCAACGGACAGGGGGGACACACCTTC.

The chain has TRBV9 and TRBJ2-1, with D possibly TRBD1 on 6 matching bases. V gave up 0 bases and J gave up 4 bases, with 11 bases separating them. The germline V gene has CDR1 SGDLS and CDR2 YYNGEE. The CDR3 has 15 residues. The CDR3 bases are TGTGCCAGCAGCGTAGGGGGACACAGATACAATGAGCAGTTCTTC. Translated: CASSVGGHRYNEQFF.

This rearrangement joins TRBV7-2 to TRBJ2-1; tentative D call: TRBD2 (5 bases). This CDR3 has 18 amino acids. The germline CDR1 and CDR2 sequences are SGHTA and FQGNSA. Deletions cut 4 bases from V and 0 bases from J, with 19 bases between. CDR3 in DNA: TGTGCCAGCAGCTCCTCAAGCGGCCTCTGGAGCTCCTACAATGAGCAGTTCTTC. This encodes CASSSSSGLWSSYNEQFF. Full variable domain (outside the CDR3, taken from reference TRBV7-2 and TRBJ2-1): GAGVSQSPSNKVTEKGKDVELRCDPISGHTALYWYRQSLGQGLEFLIYFQGNSAPDKSGLPSDRFSAERTGGSVSTLTIQRTQQEDSAVYLCASSSSSGLWSSYNEQFFGPGTRLTVL.

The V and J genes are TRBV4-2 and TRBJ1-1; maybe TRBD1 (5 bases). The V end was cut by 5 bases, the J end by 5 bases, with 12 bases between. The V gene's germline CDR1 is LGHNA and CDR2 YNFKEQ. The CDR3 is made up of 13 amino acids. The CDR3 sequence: CASSWARDTEAFF. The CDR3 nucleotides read TGTGCCAGCAGCTGGGCCAGGGATACTGAAGCTTTCTTT.

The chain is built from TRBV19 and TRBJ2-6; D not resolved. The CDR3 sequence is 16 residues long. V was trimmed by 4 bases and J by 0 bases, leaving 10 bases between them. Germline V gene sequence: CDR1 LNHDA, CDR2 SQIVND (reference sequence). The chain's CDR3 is CASSTAGGSGANVLTF. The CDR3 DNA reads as TGTGCCAGTAGTACCGCCGGTGGCTCTGGGGCCAACGTCCTGACTTTC.

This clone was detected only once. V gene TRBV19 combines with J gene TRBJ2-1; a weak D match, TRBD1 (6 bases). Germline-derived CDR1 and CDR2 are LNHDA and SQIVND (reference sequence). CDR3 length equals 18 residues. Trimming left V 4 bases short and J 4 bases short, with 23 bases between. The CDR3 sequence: CASSKSHTGFKAYNEQFF. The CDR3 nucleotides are TGTGCCAGTAGTAAATCCCATACAGGGTTTAAAGCGTACAATGAGCAGTTCTTC.

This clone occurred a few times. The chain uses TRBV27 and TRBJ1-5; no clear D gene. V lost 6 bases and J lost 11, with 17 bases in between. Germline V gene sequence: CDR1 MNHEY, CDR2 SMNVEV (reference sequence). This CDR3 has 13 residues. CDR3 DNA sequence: TGTGCCAGCAGCATAGGACTTCACGGGACCCAGCATTTT. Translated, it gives CASSIGLHGTQHF.

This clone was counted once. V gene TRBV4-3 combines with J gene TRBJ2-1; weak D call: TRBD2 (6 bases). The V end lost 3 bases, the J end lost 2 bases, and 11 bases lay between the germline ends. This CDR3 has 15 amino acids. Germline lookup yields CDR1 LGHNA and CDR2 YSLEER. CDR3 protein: CASSQGGWAYNEQFF. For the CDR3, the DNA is TGCGCCAGCAGCCAGGGGGGTTGGGCCTACAATGAGCAGTTCTTC.

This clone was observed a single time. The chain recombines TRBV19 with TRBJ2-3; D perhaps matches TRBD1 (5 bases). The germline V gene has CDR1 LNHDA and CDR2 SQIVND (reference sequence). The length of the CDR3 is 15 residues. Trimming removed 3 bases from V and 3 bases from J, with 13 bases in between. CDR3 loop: CASSMSPGRTDTQYF. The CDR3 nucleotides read TGTGCCAGTAGTATGTCGCCAGGGCGTACAGATACGCAGTATTTT.

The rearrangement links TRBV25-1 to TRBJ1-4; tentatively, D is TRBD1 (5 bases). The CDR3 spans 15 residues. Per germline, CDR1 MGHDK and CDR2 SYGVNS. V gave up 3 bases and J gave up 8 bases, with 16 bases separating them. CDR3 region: CASSDSGTWGEKLFF. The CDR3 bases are TGTGCCAGCAGTGACTCCGGGACGTGGGGGGAAAAACTGTTTTTT.

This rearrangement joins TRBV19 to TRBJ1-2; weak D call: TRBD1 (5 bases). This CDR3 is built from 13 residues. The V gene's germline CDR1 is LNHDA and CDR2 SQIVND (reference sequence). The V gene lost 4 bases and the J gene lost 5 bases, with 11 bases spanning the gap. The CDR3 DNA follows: TGTGCCAGTAGTACCCAGGGCTTGTATGGCTACACCTTC. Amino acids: CASSTQGLYGYTF.

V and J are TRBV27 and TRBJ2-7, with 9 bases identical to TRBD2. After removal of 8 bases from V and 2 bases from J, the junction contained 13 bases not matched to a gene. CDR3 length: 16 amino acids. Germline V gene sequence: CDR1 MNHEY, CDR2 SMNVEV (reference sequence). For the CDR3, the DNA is TGTGCCAGCCGATTTACCCCGACTAGCGGTACCTACGAGCAGTACTTC. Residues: CASRFTPTSGTYEQYF.